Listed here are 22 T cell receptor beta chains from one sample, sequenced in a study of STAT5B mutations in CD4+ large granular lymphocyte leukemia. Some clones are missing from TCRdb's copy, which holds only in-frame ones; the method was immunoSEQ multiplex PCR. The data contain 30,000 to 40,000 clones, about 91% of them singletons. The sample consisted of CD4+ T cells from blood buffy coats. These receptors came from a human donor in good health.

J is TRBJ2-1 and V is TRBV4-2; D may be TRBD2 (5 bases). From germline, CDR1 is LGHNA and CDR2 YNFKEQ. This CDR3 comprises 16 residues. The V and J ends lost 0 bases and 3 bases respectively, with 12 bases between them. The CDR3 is CASSQELRTSYNEQFF. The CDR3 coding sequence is TGTGCCAGCAGCCAAGAGTTACGAACTAGCTACAATGAGCAGTTCTTC.

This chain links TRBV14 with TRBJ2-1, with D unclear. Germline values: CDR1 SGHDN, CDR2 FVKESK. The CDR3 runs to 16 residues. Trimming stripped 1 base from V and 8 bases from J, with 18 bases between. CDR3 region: CASSQADFWAWDEQFF. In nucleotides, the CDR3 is TGTGCCAGCAGCCAAGCGGATTTTTGGGCGTGGGATGAGCAGTTCTTC.

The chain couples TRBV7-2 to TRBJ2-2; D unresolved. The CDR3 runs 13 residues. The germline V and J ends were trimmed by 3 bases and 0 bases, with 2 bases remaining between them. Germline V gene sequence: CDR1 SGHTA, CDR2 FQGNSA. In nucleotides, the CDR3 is TGTGCCAGCAGCTTTACGAACACCGGGGAGCTGTTTTTT. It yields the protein CASSFTNTGELFF.

In DNA, the CDR3 is TGTGCCAGCAGCCAAGACGGAGGGGGATCGATTAACACTGAAGCTTTCTTT. It is translated as CASSQDGGGSINTEAFF. V usage is TRBV4-2 and J usage is TRBJ1-1; D might be TRBD1 (6 bases). The germline V gene encodes CDR1 LGHNA and CDR2 YNFKEQ. V gave up 0 bases and J gave up 2 bases, with 16 bases separating them. The CDR3 runs to 17 residues.

The CDR3 here is CASSPRNGAGELFF. In nucleotides, the CDR3 is TGCGCCAGCAGCCCTCGTAATGGGGCCGGGGAGCTGTTTTTT. The genes are TRBV4-1 and TRBJ2-2, with D hard to call. V was cut by 4 bases and J by 6 bases, with 12 bases left in between. The CDR3 is 14 residues long. Germline values: CDR1 MGHRA, CDR2 YSYEKL.

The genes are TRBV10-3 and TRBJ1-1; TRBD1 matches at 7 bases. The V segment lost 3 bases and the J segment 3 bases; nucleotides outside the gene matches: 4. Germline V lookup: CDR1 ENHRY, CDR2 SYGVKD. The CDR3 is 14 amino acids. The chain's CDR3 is CAISEGRGHTEAFF. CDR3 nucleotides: TGTGCCATCAGTGAAGGGAGGGGGCACACTGAAGCTTTCTTT.

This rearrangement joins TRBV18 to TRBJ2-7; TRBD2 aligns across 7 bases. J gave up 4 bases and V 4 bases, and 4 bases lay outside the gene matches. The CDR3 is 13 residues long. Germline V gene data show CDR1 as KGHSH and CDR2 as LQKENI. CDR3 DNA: TGTGCCAGCTCACAAGCGGGATCATACGAGCAGTACTTC. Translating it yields CASSQAGSYEQYF.

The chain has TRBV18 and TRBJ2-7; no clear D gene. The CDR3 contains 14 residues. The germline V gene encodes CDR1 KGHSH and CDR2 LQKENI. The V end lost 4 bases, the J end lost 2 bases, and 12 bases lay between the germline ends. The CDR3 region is CASSRSDGTYEQYF. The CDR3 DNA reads TGTGCCAGCTCACGATCGGACGGAACCTACGAGCAGTACTTC.

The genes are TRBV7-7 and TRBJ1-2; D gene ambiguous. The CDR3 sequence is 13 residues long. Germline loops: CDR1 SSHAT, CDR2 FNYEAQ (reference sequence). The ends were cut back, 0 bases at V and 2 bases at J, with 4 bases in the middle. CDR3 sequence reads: CASSLAGNYGYTF. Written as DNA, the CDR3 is TGTGCCAGCAGCTTAGCGGGGAACTATGGCTACACCTTC.

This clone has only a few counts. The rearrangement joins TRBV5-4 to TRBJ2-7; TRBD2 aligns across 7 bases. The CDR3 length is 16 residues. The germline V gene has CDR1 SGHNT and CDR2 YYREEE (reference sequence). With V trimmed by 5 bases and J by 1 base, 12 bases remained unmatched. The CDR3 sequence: CASRAAGTTRSYEQYF. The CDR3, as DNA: TGTGCCAGCAGGGCAGCCGGGACTACGAGATCCTACGAGCAGTACTTC.

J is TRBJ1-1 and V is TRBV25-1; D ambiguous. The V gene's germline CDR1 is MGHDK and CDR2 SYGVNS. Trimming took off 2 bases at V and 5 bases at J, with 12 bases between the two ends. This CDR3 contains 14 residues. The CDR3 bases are TGTGCCAGCAGTGAACCTGGCATGAGGACTGAAGCTTTCTTT. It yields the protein CASSEPGMRTEAFF.

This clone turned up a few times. The CDR3 region has the DNA TGTGCCAGCAGCTTAAGTAGGAACACTGAAGCTTTCTTT. Its protein is CASSLSRNTEAFF. The chain is built from TRBV7-8 and TRBJ1-1; no reliable D call. Trimming left V 2 bases short and J 1 base short, with 5 bases between. The CDR3 length is 13 residues. Germline values: CDR1 SGHVS, CDR2 FQNEAQ.

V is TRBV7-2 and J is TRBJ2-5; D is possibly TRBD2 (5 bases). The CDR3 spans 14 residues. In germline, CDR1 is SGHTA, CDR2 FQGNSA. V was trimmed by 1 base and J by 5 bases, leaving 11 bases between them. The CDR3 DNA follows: TGTGCCAGCAGCTTAGTGAGCTCGGGGGAGACCCAGTACTTC. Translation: CASSLVSSGETQYF.

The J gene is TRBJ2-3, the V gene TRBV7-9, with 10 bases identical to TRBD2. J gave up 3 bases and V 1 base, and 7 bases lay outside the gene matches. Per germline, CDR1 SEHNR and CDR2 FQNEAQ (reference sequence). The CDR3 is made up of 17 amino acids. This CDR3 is CASSLGNSGGSTDTQYF. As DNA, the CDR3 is TGTGCCAGCAGCTTAGGGAATAGCGGGGGGTCTACAGATACGCAGTATTTT. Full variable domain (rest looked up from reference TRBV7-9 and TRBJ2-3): DTGVSQNPRHKITKRGQNVTFRCDPISEHNRLYWYRQTLGQGPEFLTYFQNEAQLEKSRLLSDRFSAERPKGSFSTLEIQRTEQGDSAMYLCASSLGNSGGSTDTQYFGPGTRLTVL.

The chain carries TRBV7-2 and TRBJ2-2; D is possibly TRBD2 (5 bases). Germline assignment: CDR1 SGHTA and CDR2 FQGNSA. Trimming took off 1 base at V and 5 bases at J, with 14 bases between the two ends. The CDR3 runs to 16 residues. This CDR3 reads CASSLVGGGSTGELFF. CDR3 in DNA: TGTGCCAGCAGCTTAGTGGGCGGTGGGAGTACCGGGGAGCTGTTTTTT. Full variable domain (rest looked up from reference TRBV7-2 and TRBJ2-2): GAGVSQSPSNKVTEKGKDVELRCDPISGHTALYWYRQSLGQGLEFLIYFQGNSAPDKSGLPSDRFSAERTGGSVSTLTIQRTQQEDSAVYLCASSLVGGGSTGELFFGEGSRLTVL.

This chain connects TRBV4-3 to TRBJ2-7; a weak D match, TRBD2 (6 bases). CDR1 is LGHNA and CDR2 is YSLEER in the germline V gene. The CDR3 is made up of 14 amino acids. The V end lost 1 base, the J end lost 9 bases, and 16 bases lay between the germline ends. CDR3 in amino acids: CASSQVLGGYWQYF. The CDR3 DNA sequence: TGCGCCAGCAGCCAAGTCCTGGGGGGATATTGGCAGTACTTC.

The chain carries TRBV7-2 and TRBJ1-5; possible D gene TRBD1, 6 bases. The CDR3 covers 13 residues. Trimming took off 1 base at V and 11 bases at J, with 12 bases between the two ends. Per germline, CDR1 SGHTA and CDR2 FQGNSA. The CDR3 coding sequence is TGTGCCAGCAGCTTAGTTGGGGGCCGGGCCCAGCATTTT. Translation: CASSLVGGRAQHF.

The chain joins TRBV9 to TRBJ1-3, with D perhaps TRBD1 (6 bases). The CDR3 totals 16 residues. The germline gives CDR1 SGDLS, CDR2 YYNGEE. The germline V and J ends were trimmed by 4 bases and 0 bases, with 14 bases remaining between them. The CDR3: CASSLRDMISGNTIYF. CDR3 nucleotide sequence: TGTGCCAGCAGCCTCAGGGACATGATCTCTGGAAACACCATATATTTT.

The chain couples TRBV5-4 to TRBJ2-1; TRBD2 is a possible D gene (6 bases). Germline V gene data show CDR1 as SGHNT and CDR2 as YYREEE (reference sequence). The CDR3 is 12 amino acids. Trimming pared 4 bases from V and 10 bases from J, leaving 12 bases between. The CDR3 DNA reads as TGTGCCAGCAGCGCACTAGGGAGGGAGCAGTTCTTC. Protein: CASSALGREQFF.

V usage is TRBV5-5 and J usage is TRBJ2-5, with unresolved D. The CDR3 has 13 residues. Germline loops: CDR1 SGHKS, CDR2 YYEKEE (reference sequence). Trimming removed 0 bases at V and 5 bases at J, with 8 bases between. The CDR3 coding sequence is TGTGCCAGCAGCTTGGCCCCGGGTGAGACCCAGTACTTC. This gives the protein CASSLAPGETQYF.

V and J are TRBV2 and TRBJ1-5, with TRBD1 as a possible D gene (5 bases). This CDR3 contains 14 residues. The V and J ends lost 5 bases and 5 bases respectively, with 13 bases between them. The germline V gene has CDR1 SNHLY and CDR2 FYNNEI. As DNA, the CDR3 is TGTGCCAGCAGTCCCAGGGTGGGGGATCAGCCCCAGCATTTT. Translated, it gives CASSPRVGDQPQHF.

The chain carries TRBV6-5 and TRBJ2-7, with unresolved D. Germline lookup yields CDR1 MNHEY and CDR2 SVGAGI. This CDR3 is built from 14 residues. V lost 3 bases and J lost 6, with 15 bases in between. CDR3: CASSYGTLESEQYF. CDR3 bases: TGTGCCAGCAGTTATGGCACCCTTGAATCCGAGCAGTACTTC.